The rows below give T cell receptor beta chains drawn from one sample of a study of T cells after yellow fever vaccination. TCRdb passed the 5' RACE reads through MiXCR, listing each CDR3 protein once. The table lists roughly 500,000 distinct CDR3 sequences, approximately 21% of them singletons. Here the sequenced sample was PBMCs, taken 15 days after the yellow fever booster vaccination. The receptors derive from a man younger than 45 who received the YFV17D yellow fever vaccine. Both conserved end residues are part of each CDR3. Each record gives: V gene, CDR3 protein.

V: TRBV27
CDR3: CASSRTTNTEAFF

V: TRBV5-1
CDR3: CASSPGVSGTGSTDTQYF

V: TRBV3-1
CDR3: CASSRGTGGLTDTQYF

V: TRBV7-9
CDR3: CASSLQGGGYTF

V: TRBV5-4
CDR3: CASSSPGTSLYEQYF

V: TRBV7-2
CDR3: CASSPGGSEREQYF

V: TRBV6-1
CDR3: CASSTGGELYEQYF

V: TRBV6-5
CDR3: CASSWKGLAFF

V: TRBV9
CDR3: CASSVSGAYEQYF

V: TRBV7-9
CDR3: CASLEKRDTDTQYF

V: TRBV5-4
CDR3: CASRRGGTTNTGELFF

V: TRBV15
CDR3: CATASGSATGELFF

V: TRBV24-1
CDR3: CATSVKGFTGELFF

V: TRBV11-2
CDR3: CASSFDLLAAVTDTQYF

V: TRBV6-4
CDR3: CASSPQAEGTDTQYF

V: TRBV7-2
CDR3: CASSEGLAVETQYF

V: TRBV7-2
CDR3: CASNGGWTEAFF

V: TRBV7-9
CDR3: CASSRDFEQFF